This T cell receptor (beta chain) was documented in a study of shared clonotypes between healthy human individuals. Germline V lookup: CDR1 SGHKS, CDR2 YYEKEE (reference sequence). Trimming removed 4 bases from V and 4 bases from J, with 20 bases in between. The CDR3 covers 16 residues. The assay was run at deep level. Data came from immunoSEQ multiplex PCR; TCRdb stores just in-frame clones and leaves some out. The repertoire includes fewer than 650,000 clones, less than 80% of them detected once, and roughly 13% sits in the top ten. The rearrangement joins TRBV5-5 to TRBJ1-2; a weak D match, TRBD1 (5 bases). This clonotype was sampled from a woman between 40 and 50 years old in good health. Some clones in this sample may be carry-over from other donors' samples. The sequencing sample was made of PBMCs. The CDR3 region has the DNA TGTGCCAGCAGCATAGGGACGACCCGTGGAGTCTATGGCTACACCTTC. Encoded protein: CASSIGTTRGVYGYTF.